Below are 30 T cell receptor beta chains sequenced from a single sample in a study of molecular identifiers for immune sequencing clone quantification. Using its own MiXCR run on the PCR reads, TCRdb lists one record per CDR3 protein. The data show around 8,000 distinct CDR3 sequences, around a third seen once. Sequencing was performed on naive CD8+ T cells from blood, with Jurkat cell RNA spiked in. Described subset: FACS-sorted CD8+CD4-CCR7+CD45RA+ naive T cells. Receptor source: a human donor in good health. Some libraries in this study had Jurkat cell RNA spiked in.

On this clonotype itself: A read error may produce the germline difference seen at one junction end. V is TRBV15 and J is TRBJ1-1; no clear D. Germline values: CDR1 LNHNV, CDR2 YYDKDF (reference sequence). This CDR3 has 12 amino acids. The CDR3 coding sequence is TGTGTCACCAGCAGCCGGCGAGCTGAAGCTTTCTTT. Translated, it gives CVTSSRRAEAFF.

The sample holds a few counts of this clonotype. The J gene is TRBJ2-5, the V gene TRBV29-1, with D unresolved. V lost 4 bases and J lost 5, with 8 bases in between. This CDR3 spans 11 amino acids. CDR1 is SQVTM, CDR2 ANQGSEA, per germline. The chain's CDR3 is CSVGRRETQYF. The CDR3 DNA reads as TGCAGCGTTGGTCGCAGGGAGACCCAGTACTTC.

In this sample, this clonotype turned up a few times. V is TRBV9 and J is TRBJ2-3; 8 bases map to TRBD2. The CDR3 has 15 amino acids. V trimming: 1 base; J trimming: 3 bases; junction bases outside the gene matches: 4. Germline assignment: CDR1 SGDLS and CDR2 YYNGEE. The CDR3 nucleotides read TGTGCCAGCAGCGTAAGCGGGAGTGGGACAGATACGCAGTATTTT. It specifies CASSVSGSGTDTQYF.

A word on this clonotype: A much bigger clone sits one base away, suggesting this may be a read error. The chain carries TRBV29-1 and TRBJ2-7; 9 nucleotides match TRBD1. This CDR3 is 13 amino acids long. Germline V gene data show CDR1 as SQVTM and CDR2 as ANQGSEA. The CDR3 nucleotides read TGCAGCGATGAAACAGGGGGCCCCTACGAGCAGTACTTC. Residues: CSDETGGPYEQYF.

This clonotype was observed a handful of times. The rearrangement joins TRBV7-8 to TRBJ2-1, with 8 bases matching TRBD2. The CDR3 length is 16 residues. V dropped 6 bases and J dropped 3; count of bases not matched to a gene: 10. Germline CDR1 is SGHVS and CDR2 is FQNEAQ. The DNA for the CDR3 is TGTGCCAGCAGATTATCCGGGAGGGCCGGCTACAATGAGCAGTTCTTC. This translates into CASRLSGRAGYNEQFF.

The V and J genes are TRBV18 and TRBJ2-5, with 8 bases aligning to TRBD1. This CDR3 spans 14 amino acids. The germline V gene encodes CDR1 KGHSH and CDR2 LQKENI. V shed 3 bases, J shed 9 bases, and the junction held 9 bases outside the gene matches. Here the CDR3 DNA reads TGTGCCAGCTCACCCCCGGACAGGGCGGAGCCCCAGTACTTC. It codes for CASSPPDRAEPQYF.

V usage is TRBV19 and J usage is TRBJ2-7, with D maybe TRBD2 (5 bases). The CDR3 length is 18 residues. Deletions cut 4 bases from V and 3 bases from J, with 25 bases between. Germline assignment: CDR1 LNHDA and CDR2 SQIVND (reference sequence). The CDR3 here is CASSSRLPERPFYYEQYF. CDR3 sequence (DNA): TGTGCCAGTAGTAGCCGTCTTCCCGAGCGGCCGTTTTACTACGAGCAGTACTTC.

With respect to this clonotype: One base away lies a much larger clone, so this may be a sequencing read error. V and J are TRBV28 and TRBJ1-5; D is perhaps TRBD1 (6 bases). The CDR3 has 16 residues. Per germline, CDR1 MDHEN and CDR2 SYDVKM. DNA for the CDR3: TGTTCCAGCAGCTGGCGCCCGATACAGGGTTGGCAGCCCCAGCATTTT. Encoded protein: CSSSWRPIQGWQPQHF.

This clonotype came up a few times. This sequence joins TRBV4-1 and TRBJ1-2; D possibly corresponds to TRBD1 (6 bases). The V gene lost 1 base and the J gene lost 7 bases, with 13 bases spanning the gap. The CDR3 spans 14 residues. Germline values: CDR1 MGHRA, CDR2 YSYEKL. CDR3 nucleotide sequence: TGCGCCAGCAGCCAAGTTGGCAGGGGAGGTGGCTACACCTTC. Its protein product is CASSQVGRGGGYTF.

This clonotype was seen a handful of times. The rearrangement links TRBV11-2 to TRBJ2-1; weak D call: TRBD2 (6 bases). The CDR3 extends over 15 amino acids. V was cut by 4 bases and J by 9 bases, with 19 bases left in between. Germline lookup yields CDR1 SGHAT and CDR2 FQNNGV. Written as DNA, the CDR3 is TGTGCCAGCAGCTCAACCCTGGGTAGGAGGGGTGAGCAGTTCTTC. Translation: CASSSTLGRRGEQFF.

The chain employs TRBV20-1 and TRBJ2-3, with D perhaps TRBD2 (6 bases). Germline CDR1 is DFQATT and CDR2 is SNEGSKA (reference sequence). V lost 0 bases and J 2 bases, leaving 12 bases between the germline ends. This CDR3 has 15 residues. CDR3 protein: CSARELADPTDTQYF. In DNA, the CDR3 is TGCAGTGCTAGAGAATTAGCGGATCCCACAGATACGCAGTATTTT.

Concerning this clonotype: A much larger clone lies one base from this, so it may be a read error. The V and J genes are TRBV12-3 or TRBV12-4 and TRBJ2-3, with D unclear. This CDR3 region has 14 residues. DNA for the CDR3: TGTGCCGGCAGTTTGTTGACCTACACTGATACGCAGTATTTT. As protein: CAGSLLTYTDTQYF.

This clonotype was found a few times. The V call is TRBV12-3 or TRBV12-4, the J call TRBJ1-1, with D maybe TRBD1 (6 bases). V lost 7 bases and J 3 bases, leaving 18 bases between the germline ends. The CDR3 is 15 residues long. For the CDR3, the DNA is TGTGCCAGCAAGATCGCCGGGACAAGCTACACTGAAGCTTTCTTT. The encoded protein is CASKIAGTSYTEAFF.

In regard to this clonotype: This may arise from a read error, as a much more abundant clone is one base away. The chain couples TRBV6-1 to TRBJ2-7; 7 nucleotides align to TRBD2. The junction had 10 bases not matched to a gene; V was cut back by 7 bases and J by 4 bases. The CDR3 has 14 amino acids. Germline V gene sequence: CDR1 MNHNS, CDR2 SASEGT. The CDR3 spells CASNDLGRTYEQYF. The CDR3 bases are TGTGCCAGCAATGATCTCGGGAGGACATACGAGCAGTACTTC.

This chain uses TRBV20-1 with TRBJ2-7; 11 bases fit TRBD2. The CDR3 runs to 14 residues. The J segment lost 7 bases and the V segment lost 2 bases, leaving 7 bases of the junction unmatched. Looked up from germline, CDR1 is DFQATT and CDR2 is SNEGSKA (reference sequence). The DNA of the CDR3 is TGCAGTGCTAGAATTCTAGCGGGAGGTGTAGAGCAGTACTTC. This encodes CSARILAGGVEQYF.

This clonotype was found a few times. V is TRBV5-6 and J is TRBJ2-7; TRBD2 is a possible D gene (6 bases). Germline CDR1 is SGHDT and CDR2 is YYEEEE. V was shortened by 3 bases and J by 0 bases, with 13 bases between the two germline ends. This CDR3 spans 15 amino acids. The CDR3 bases are TGTGCCAGCAGCTCCGGAGGGGTTAGCTCCTACGAGCAGTACTTC. Translated: CASSSGGVSSYEQYF.

The chain joins TRBV6-2 or TRBV6-3 to TRBJ2-1; TRBD2 aligns across 8 bases. Germline values: CDR1 MNHEY, CDR2 SVGEGT. V was pared by 7 bases and J by 9 bases, with 8 bases of the junction left unmatched. The CDR3 length is 13 residues. For the CDR3, the DNA is TGTGCCAGCAAACTAGCGGTTCGAAGTGAGCAGTTCTTC. Its protein is CASKLAVRSEQFF.

This clonotype is deemed medium-sized (0.01 to 0.1%). The chain employs TRBV29-1 and TRBJ2-7; 8 nucleotides agree with TRBD1. This CDR3 is built from 13 residues. The germline V gene has CDR1 SQVTM and CDR2 ANQGSEA. Germline trimming cut 4 bases from V and 2 bases from J; bases unmatched to any gene: 4. CDR3 sequence: CSVVPTGAYEQYF. The DNA of the CDR3 is TGCAGCGTTGTCCCGACAGGGGCCTACGAGCAGTACTTC.

A few counts support this clonotype. The CDR3 protein is CASKDRGAYEQYF. DNA of the CDR3: TGTGCCAGCAAAGACAGGGGGGCCTACGAGCAGTACTTC. The chain employs TRBV6-6 and TRBJ2-7, with 9 bases matching TRBD1. The germline gives CDR1 MNHNY, CDR2 SVGAGI (reference sequence). This CDR3 is 13 amino acids long. V gave up 7 bases and J gave up 2 bases; unmatched junction bases: 3.

This clonotype was picked up a small number of times. CDR3 sequence: CASSPPAAGEQYF. DNA for the CDR3: TGTGCCAGCAGTCCCCCAGCAGCTGGGGAGCAGTACTTC. V and J are TRBV28 and TRBJ2-7; unclear D gene. In germline, CDR1 is MDHEN, CDR2 SYDVKM. CDR3 size: 13 residues. V gave up 5 bases and J gave up 7 bases, with 15 bases separating them.

There are a few counts of this clonotype. The V call is TRBV19, the J call TRBJ2-7; TRBD2 agrees at 7 bases. Germline loops: CDR1 LNHDA, CDR2 SQIVND (reference sequence). This CDR3 is 20 amino acids long. The trim removed 7 bases at V and 4 bases at J, leaving 28 bases unmatched. This CDR3 is CASTHPESRVRKRDRYEQYF. CDR3 coding DNA: TGTGCCAGTACCCACCCTGAGTCCAGGGTAAGGAAGCGGGACCGGTACGAGCAGTACTTC.

This clonotype turned up a few times. V usage is TRBV4-3 and J usage is TRBJ1-5; 7 bases fit TRBD1. The J segment lost 7 bases and the V segment lost 1 base, leaving 4 bases of the junction unmatched. Germline-derived CDR1 and CDR2 are LGHNA and YSLEER. The CDR3 runs to 14 residues. The CDR3 DNA is TGCGCCAGCAGCCAAGGCCCAGGGGGACAGCCCCAGCATTTT. Translated: CASSQGPGGQPQHF.

This clonotype has only a few counts. V usage is TRBV11-2 and J usage is TRBJ2-6, with D unresolved. The CDR3 runs to 15 residues. CDR1 SGHAT and CDR2 FQNNGV come from the germline V gene. The V end was cut by 2 bases, the J end by 1 base, with 6 bases between. The CDR3 DNA reads TGTGCCAGCAGCTTAATGGAGTCTGGGGCCAACGTCCTGACTTTC. Its translation: CASSLMESGANVLTF.

The chain has TRBV5-6 and TRBJ2-7; D gene uncertain. This CDR3 comprises 11 residues. Germline assignment: CDR1 SGHDT and CDR2 YYEEEE. Between the trimmed V and J ends, which lost 4 bases and 0 bases, there was a span of 2 bases. The CDR3 loop reads CASSASYEQYF. The CDR3 nucleotides read TGTGCCAGCAGCGCCTCCTACGAGCAGTACTTC.

This clonotype was counted between two and nine times. This chain links TRBV28 with TRBJ2-7, with a possible D match to TRBD2 (6 bases). The length of the CDR3 is 16 residues. Germline V CDR1 and CDR2: MDHEN, SYDVKM. V lost 5 bases, J lost 6 bases, and 23 bases lay in between. CDR3: CASSLLPAGSSPEQYF. The CDR3 DNA sequence: TGTGCCAGCAGTCTCCTGCCCGCGGGGTCCTCTCCCGAGCAGTACTTC.

The chain recombines TRBV20-1 with TRBJ2-1; no clear D gene. Germline CDR1 and CDR2: DFQATT and SNEGSKA (reference sequence). V lost 0 bases to trimming and J lost 2 bases, with 11 bases between them. CDR3 length equals 15 residues. The DNA of the CDR3 is TGCAGTGCTAGAGAAGGCGGCGAGCCCTACAATGAGCAGTTCTTC. Amino acid sequence: CSAREGGEPYNEQFF.

This sequence joins TRBV6-5 and TRBJ2-7, with 11 nucleotides matching TRBD2. With 6 bases clipped from V and 6 bases from J, the junction kept 4 bases outside the gene matches. The CDR3 is made up of 13 amino acids. Looked up from germline, CDR1 is MNHEY and CDR2 is SVGAGI. The CDR3 nucleotides read TGTGCCAGCAGCCCGGGACTAGCGGTCGAGCAGTACTTC. It is translated as CASSPGLAVEQYF.

By proportion, this clonotype is medium-sized. The CDR3 DNA reads as TGTGCCAGCAGTTACACCCCTGCCGGCTACGAGCAGTACTTC. The encoded protein is CASSYTPAGYEQYF. The chain carries TRBV6-5 and TRBJ2-7, with D unresolved. V shed 2 bases and J shed 3 bases, with 11 bases lying between them. Germline CDR1 and CDR2: MNHEY and SVGAGI. CDR3 size: 14 residues.

Of note for this clonotype: With a much larger clone just one base away, this may be a read error. The gene calls are TRBV28 and TRBJ2-3; TRBD1 matches at 8 bases. Trimming removed 5 bases from V and 1 base from J; junction bases left unmatched: 5. The CDR3 extends over 15 amino acids. The V gene's germline CDR1 is MDHEN and CDR2 SYDVKM. CDR3: CASSVGGQGTDTQYF. In nucleotides, the CDR3 is TGTGCCAGCAGTGTAGGGGGACAGGGCACAGATACGCAGTATTTT.

With respect to this clonotype: An end of the junction does not agree with germline; a read error may underlie this. CDR3 nucleotide sequence: TGTGCCAGCGGTTACACTTACGCCCAGGCCAACTACGAGCAGTACTTC. Protein product: CASGYTYAQANYEQYF. This chain uses TRBV6-5 with TRBJ2-7, with D uncertain. CDR1 MNHEY and CDR2 SVGAGI come from the germline V gene. There are 16 residues in the CDR3.